A single TCR beta chain is shown here with its context. What it binds is not known. Those with hyperthyroidism were 18 to 65 years old, newly diagnosed, and ill for under 2 months. The entry originates in a study of T cells in Graves' hyperthyroidism and ophthalmopathy. Study findings and constraints: Most thyroid clonotypes expanded above 0.001 appeared in blood too. Model-based prediction identified ophthalmopathy a median approximately 6 months prior to its onset.

The CDR3 runs 15 residues. V lost 6 bases to trimming and J lost 7 bases, with 19 bases between them. CDR1 is WNHNN and CDR2 is SYGVQD in the germline V gene (reference sequence). The TCR beta CDR3 regions underwent amplification using RNA transcripts as the source. TCR CDR3 underwent first-round RT-PCR with the HTBI primer set. One entry per CDR3 protein, called by TCRdb with MiXCR from the multiplex PCR reads. The sample yields some 600,000 distinct CDR3 sequences, around 45% seen once. The source of this sequence is a woman under 30 with Graves' hyperthyroidism. This chain uses TRBV10-1 with TRBJ1-5; a weak D match, TRBD1 (6 bases). The sequencing input was peripheral blood or thyroid tissue (not recorded which). CDR3 residues: CASSLDGTPGQPQHF. CDR3 DNA: TGCGCCAGCAGCTTGGACGGGACACCGGGACAGCCCCAGCATTTT.